These 6 T cell receptor beta chains originate from one sample sequenced in a study of human T cells and chemical hapten exposure. TCRdb analysed the RACE reads with MiXCR anew, one entry per CDR3 protein. Seen here are 350,000 to 400,000 distinct CDR3 sequences, more than 5% observed once, and the top ten hold about 5.4%. Described time point: patch test 2, 6 weeks after DPC sensitization. Treatment in this sample: therapeutic diphenylcyclopropenone sensitization with weekly scalp DPC. This specimen consisted of whole blood, obtained in connection with sensitization to the hapten diphenylcyclopropenone (DPC). Source of these receptors: a woman aged 18-29 years with alopecia areata. Some clones in this sample may be carry-over from other donors' samples.

This clonotype appeared a few times. The chain links TRBV7-9 to TRBJ2-1; 9 positions agree with TRBD1. The CDR3 totals 15 residues. J was trimmed by 2 bases and V by 5 bases; bases with no gene match: 4. From germline, CDR1 is SEHNR and CDR2 FQNEAQ (reference sequence). CDR3 bases: TGTGCCAGCAGCCGCGGGACAGGGACCTACAATGAGCAGTTCTTC. Protein product: CASSRGTGTYNEQFF.

This chain joins TRBV5-4 and TRBJ2-1; 8 bases fit TRBD2. Germline V gives CDR1 SGHNT, CDR2 YYREEE (reference sequence). With V trimmed by 9 bases and J by 3 bases, 11 bases remained unmatched. The CDR3 consists of 15 residues. The CDR3 bases are TGTGCCACCCAAGGGATGCGGGGGGTCTACAATGAGCAGTTCTTC. This gives the protein CATQGMRGVYNEQFF.

This clonotype was found many times. The J gene is TRBJ1-4, the V gene TRBV27; D uncertain. The CDR3 contains 15 residues. Per germline, CDR1 MNHEY and CDR2 SMNVEV (reference sequence). V lost 6 bases, J lost 2 bases, and 13 bases lay in between. CDR3 sequence: CASSTRFGTNEKLFF. The CDR3 region has the DNA TGTGCCAGCAGCACGAGGTTCGGGACTAATGAAAAACTGTTTTTT.

There are many counts of this clonotype. V usage is TRBV5-1 and J usage is TRBJ1-5; 9 bases match TRBD1. The germline V gene encodes CDR1 SGHRS and CDR2 YFSETQ. V trimming: 3 bases; J trimming: 6 bases; junction bases outside the gene matches: 4. This CDR3 region has 14 residues. The CDR3 loop is CASSYAQGAQPQHF. The CDR3 DNA follows: TGCGCCAGCAGCTACGCACAGGGGGCTCAGCCCCAGCATTTT.

This clonotype occurred many times. The rearrangement links TRBV18 to TRBJ2-7; D gene unclear. CDR1 and CDR2 (germline): KGHSH, LQKENI. The V end was cut by 5 bases, the J end by 3 bases, with 14 bases between. The CDR3 loop spans 14 amino acids. The CDR3 DNA reads TGTGCCAGCTCAACTCCGGGTCAATACTACGAGCAGTACTTC. It specifies CASSTPGQYYEQYF. Drawing the rest from reference TRBV18 and TRBJ2-7, the complete variable domain is NAGVMQNPRHLVRRRGQEARLRCSPMKGHSHVYWYRQLPEEGLKFMVYLQKENIIDESGMPKERFSAEFPKEGPSILRIQQVVRGDSAAYFCASSTPGQYYEQYFGPGTRLTVT.

This CDR3 is CASSQGFRAGDYGYTF. The CDR3 coding sequence is TGCGCCAGCAGCCAAGGATTCAGGGCTGGAGACTATGGCTACACCTTC. The chain employs TRBV4-3 and TRBJ1-2; weak D call: TRBD1 (5 bases). V lost 1 base and J lost 3, with 15 bases in between. This CDR3 has 16 residues. Germline V lookup: CDR1 LGHNA, CDR2 YSLEER.